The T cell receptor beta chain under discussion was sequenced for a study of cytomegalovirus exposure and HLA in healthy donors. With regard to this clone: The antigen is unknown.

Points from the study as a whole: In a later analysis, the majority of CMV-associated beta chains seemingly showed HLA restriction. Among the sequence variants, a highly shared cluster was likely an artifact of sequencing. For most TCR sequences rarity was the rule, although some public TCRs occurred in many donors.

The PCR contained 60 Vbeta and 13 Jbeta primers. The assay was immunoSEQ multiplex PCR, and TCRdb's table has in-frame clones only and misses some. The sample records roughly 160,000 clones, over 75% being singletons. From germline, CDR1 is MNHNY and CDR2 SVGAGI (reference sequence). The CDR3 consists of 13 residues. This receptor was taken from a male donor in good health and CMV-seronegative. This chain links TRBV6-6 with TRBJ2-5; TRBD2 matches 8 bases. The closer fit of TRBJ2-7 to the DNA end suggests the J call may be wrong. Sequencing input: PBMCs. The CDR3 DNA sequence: TGTGCCAGCAGTTACCAGAGCGGGGGCGAGCAGTACTTC. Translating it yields CASSYQSGGEQYF.